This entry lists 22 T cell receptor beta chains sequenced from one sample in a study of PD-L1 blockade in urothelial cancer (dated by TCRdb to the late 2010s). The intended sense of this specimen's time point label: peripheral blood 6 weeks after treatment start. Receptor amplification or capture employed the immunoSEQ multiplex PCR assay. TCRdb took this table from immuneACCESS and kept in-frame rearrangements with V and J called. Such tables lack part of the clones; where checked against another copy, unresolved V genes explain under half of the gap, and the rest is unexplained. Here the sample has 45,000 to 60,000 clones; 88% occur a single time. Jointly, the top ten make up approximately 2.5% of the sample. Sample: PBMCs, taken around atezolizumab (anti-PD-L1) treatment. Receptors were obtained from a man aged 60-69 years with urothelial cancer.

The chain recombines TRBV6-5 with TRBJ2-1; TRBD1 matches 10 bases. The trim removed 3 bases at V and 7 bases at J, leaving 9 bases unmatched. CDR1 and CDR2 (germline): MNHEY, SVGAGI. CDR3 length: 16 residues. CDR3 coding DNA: TGTGCCAGCAGTTATAAGGGACAGGGGAGTACGAATGAGCAGTTCTTC. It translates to CASSYKGQGSTNEQFF.

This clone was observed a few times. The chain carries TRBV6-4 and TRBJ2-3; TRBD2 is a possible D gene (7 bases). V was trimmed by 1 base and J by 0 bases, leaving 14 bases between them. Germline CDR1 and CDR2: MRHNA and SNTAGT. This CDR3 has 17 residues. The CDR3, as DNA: TGTGCCAGCAGTGACTATAGGGGGGGCCTTAGCACAGATACGCAGTATTTT. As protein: CASSDYRGGLSTDTQYF.

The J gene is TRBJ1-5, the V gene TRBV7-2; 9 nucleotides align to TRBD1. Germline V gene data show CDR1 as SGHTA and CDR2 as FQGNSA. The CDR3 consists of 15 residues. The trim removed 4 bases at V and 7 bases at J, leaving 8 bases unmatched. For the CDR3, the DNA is TGTGCCAGCAGCTCGGGACAGGGAAAGAGACAGCCCCAGCATTTT. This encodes CASSSGQGKRQPQHF.

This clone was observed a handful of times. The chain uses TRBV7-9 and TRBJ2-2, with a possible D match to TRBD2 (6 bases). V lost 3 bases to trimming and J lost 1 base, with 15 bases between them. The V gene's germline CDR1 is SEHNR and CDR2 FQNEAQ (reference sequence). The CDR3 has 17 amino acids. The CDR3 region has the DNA TGTGCCAGCAGCTTCTTTGGCTGGCGGGAGAACACCGGGGAGCTGTTTTTT. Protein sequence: CASSFFGWRENTGELFF. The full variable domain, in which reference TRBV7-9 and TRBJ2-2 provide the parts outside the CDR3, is DTGVSQNPRHKITKRGQNVTFRCDPISEHNRLYWYRQTLGQGPEFLTYFQNEAQLEKSRLLSDRFSAERPKGSFSTLEIQRTEQGDSAMYLCASSFFGWRENTGELFFGEGSRLTVL.

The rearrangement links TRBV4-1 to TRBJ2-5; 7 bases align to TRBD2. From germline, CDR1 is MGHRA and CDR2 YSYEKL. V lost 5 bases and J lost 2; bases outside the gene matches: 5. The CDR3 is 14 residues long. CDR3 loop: CASSGTITQETQYF. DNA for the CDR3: TGCGCCAGCAGCGGGACTATTACACAAGAGACCCAGTACTTC.

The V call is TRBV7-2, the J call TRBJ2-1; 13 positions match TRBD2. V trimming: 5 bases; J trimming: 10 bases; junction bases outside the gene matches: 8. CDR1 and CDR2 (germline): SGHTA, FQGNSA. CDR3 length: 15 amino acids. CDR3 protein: CASSVTSGGAGEQFF. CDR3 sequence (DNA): TGTGCCAGCAGCGTAACTAGCGGGGGGGCCGGAGAGCAGTTCTTC. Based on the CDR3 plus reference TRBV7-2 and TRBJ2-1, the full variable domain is GAGVSQSPSNKVTEKGKDVELRCDPISGHTALYWYRQSLGQGLEFLIYFQGNSAPDKSGLPSDRFSAERTGGSVSTLTIQRTQQEDSAVYLCASSVTSGGAGEQFFGPGTRLTVL.

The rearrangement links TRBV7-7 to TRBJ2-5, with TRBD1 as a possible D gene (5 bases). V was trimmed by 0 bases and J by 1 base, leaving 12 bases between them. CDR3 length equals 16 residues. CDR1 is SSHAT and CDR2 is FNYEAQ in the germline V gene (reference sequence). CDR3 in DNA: TGTGCCAGCAGCTTAGCTCTTGGGGCGTCCCAAGAGACCCAGTACTTC. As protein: CASSLALGASQETQYF.

CDR3 amino acids: CSVDRGDEKLFF. For the CDR3, the DNA is TGCAGCGTTGACAGGGGGGATGAAAAACTGTTTTTT. The rearrangement joins TRBV29-1 to TRBJ1-4; 7 bases match TRBD1. The CDR3 extends over 12 amino acids. J gave up 6 bases and V 3 bases, and 1 base lay outside the gene matches. Germline CDR1 SQVTM, CDR2 ANQGSEA.

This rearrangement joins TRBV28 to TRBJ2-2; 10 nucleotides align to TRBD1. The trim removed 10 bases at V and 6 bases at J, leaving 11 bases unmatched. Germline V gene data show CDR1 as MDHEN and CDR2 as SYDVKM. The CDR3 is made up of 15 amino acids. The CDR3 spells CAINDRGPSAGELFF. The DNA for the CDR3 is TGTGCCATCAACGACAGGGGGCCTTCGGCCGGGGAGCTGTTTTTT.

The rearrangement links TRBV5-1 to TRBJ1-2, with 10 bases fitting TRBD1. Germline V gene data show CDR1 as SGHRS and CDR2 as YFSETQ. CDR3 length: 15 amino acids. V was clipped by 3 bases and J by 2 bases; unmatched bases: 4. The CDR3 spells CASSSGGQGNYGYTF. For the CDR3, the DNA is TGCGCCAGCAGCTCGGGGGGACAGGGGAACTATGGCTACACCTTC. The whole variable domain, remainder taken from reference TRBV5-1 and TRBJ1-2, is KAGVTQTPRYLIKTRGQQVTLSCSPISGHRSVSWYQQTPGQGLQFLFEYFSETQRNKGNFPGRFSGRQFSNSRSEMNVSTLELGDSALYLCASSSGGQGNYGYTFGSGTRLTVV.

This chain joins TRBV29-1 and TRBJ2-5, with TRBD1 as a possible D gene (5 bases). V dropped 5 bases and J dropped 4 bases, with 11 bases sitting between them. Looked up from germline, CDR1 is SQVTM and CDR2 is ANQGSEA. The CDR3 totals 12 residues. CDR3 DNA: TGCAGCGTTTGGGGCAGAGGAGAGACCCAGTACTTC. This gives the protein CSVWGRGETQYF.

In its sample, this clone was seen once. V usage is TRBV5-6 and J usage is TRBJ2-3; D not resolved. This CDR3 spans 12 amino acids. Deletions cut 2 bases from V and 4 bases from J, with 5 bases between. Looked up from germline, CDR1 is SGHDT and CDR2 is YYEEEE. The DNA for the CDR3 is TGTGCCAGCAGCTTCGGTGCAGATACGCAGTATTTT. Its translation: CASSFGADTQYF.

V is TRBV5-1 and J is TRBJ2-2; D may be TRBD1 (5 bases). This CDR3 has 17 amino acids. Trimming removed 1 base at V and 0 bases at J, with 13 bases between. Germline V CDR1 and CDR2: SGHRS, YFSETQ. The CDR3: CASSLSPPGSNTGELFF. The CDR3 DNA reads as TGCGCCAGCAGCTTGTCCCCCCCAGGGTCGAACACCGGGGAGCTGTTTTTT.

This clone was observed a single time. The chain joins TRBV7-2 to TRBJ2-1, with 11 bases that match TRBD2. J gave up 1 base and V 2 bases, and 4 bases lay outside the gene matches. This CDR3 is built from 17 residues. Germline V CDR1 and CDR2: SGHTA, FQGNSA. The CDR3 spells CASSLRLAGFSYNEQFF. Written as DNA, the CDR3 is TGTGCCAGCAGCTTAAGACTAGCGGGGTTTTCCTACAATGAGCAGTTCTTC.

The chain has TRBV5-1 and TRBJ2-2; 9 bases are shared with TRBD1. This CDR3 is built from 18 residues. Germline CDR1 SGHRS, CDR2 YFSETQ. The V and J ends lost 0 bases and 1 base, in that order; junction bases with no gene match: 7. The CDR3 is CASSLVGRGQGNTGELFF. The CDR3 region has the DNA TGCGCCAGCAGCTTGGTCGGTCGGGGACAGGGGAACACCGGGGAGCTGTTTTTT.

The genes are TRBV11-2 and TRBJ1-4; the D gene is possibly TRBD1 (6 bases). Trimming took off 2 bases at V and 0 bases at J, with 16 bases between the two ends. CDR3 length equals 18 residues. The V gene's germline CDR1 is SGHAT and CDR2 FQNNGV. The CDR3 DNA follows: TGTGCCAGCAGCTTACGTAGGACAGACCCAGCAACTAATGAAAAACTGTTTTTT. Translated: CASSLRRTDPATNEKLFF.

This CDR3 reads CASSLDFSYSTDTQYF. As DNA, the CDR3 is TGTGCCAGCAGCTTGGACTTCTCGTATAGCACAGATACGCAGTATTTT. The rearrangement joins TRBV5-4 to TRBJ2-3; D remains ambiguous. The CDR3 runs to 16 residues. From germline, CDR1 is SGHNT and CDR2 YYREEE (reference sequence). The V gene lost 0 bases and the J gene lost 0 bases, with 11 bases spanning the gap. Supplemented by reference TRBV5-4 and TRBJ2-3, the full variable domain reads ETGVTQSPTHLIKTRGQQVTLRCSSQSGHNTVSWYQQALGQGPQFIFQYYREEENGRGNFPPRFSGLQFPNYSSELNVNALELDDSALYLCASSLDFSYSTDTQYFGPGTRLTVL.

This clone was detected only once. Here the CDR3 reads CASSPQGAGTEAFF. CDR3 nucleotide sequence: TGTGCCAGCTCACCTCAGGGGGCGGGCACTGAAGCTTTCTTT. The chain joins TRBV18 to TRBJ1-1; TRBD1 agrees at 8 bases. Germline assignment: CDR1 KGHSH and CDR2 LQKENI. CDR3 size: 14 residues. J was trimmed by 4 bases and V by 3 bases; bases with no gene match: 4.

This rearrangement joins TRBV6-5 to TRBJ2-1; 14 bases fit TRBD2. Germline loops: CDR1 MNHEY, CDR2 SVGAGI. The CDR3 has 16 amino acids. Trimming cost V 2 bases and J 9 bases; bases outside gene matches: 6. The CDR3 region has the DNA TGTGCCAGCAGTTACAAGGGACTAGCGGGAGCAGGTGAGCAGTTCTTC. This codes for CASSYKGLAGAGEQFF.

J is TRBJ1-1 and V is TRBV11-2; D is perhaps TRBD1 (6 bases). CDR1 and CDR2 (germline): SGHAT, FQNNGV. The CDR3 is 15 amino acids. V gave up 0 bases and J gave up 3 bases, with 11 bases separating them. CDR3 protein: CASSLEGGEYTEAFF. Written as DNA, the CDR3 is TGTGCCAGCAGCTTAGAAGGGGGGGAGTACACTGAAGCTTTCTTT.

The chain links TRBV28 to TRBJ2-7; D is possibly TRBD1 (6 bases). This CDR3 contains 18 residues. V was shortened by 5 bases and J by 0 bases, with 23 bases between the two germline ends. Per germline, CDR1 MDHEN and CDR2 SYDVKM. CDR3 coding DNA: TGTGCCAGCAGTGTTTCTACAGGACTTGGGACAAGCTCCTACGAGCAGTACTTC. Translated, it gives CASSVSTGLGTSSYEQYF.

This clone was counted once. The DNA for the CDR3 is TGTGCCAGCAACAGCTTGAACACTGAAGCTTTCTTT. Its protein is CASNSLNTEAFF. V and J are TRBV7-2 and TRBJ1-1, with no clear D. With 7 bases removed from V and 0 bases from J, the gap between germline ends came to 6 bases. The CDR3 is made up of 12 amino acids. Germline CDR1 is SGHTA and CDR2 is FQGNSA.